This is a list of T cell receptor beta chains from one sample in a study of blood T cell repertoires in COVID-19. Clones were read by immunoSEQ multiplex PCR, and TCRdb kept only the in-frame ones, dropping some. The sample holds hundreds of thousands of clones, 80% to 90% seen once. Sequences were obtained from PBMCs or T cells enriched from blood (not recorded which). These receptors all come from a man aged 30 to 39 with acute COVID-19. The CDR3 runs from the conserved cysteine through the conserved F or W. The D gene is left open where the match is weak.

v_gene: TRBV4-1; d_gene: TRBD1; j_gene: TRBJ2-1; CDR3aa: CASSQQGENSYNEQFF
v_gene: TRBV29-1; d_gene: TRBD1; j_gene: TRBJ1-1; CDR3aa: CSVGQKLNTEAFF
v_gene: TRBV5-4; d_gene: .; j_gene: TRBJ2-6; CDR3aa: CASSRPLSGANVLTF
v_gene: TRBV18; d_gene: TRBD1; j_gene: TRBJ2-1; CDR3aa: CASSPRFTRTGYNEQFF
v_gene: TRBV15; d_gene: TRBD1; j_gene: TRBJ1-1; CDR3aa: CATSRGDRANTEAFF
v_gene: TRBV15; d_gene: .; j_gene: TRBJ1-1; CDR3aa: CATSREAAVNTEAFF
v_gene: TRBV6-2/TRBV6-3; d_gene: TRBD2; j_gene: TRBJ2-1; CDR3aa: CASSPTSGATYNEQFF
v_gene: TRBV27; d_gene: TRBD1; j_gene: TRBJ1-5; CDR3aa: CASAGTGHQPQHF
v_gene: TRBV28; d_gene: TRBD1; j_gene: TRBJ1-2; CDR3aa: CASTPGTEWDYTF
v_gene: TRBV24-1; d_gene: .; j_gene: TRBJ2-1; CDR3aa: CATSDRPRSEQFF
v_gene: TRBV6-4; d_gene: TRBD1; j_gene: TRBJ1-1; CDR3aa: CASRKGTGADTEAFF
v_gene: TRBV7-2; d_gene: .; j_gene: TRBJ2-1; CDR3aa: CASSLIIENNEQFF
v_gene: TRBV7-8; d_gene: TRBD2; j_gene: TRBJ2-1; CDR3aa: CASSSSGFSYNEQFF
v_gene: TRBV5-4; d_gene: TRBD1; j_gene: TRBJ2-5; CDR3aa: CASSLNRGDGETQYF
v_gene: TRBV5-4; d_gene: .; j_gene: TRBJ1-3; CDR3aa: CASSSGGLSGNTIYF
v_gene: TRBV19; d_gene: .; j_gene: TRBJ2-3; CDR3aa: CASRAASGYTDTQYF
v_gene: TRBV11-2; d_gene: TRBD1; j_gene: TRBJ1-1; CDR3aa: CASSGDRGDGTEAFF
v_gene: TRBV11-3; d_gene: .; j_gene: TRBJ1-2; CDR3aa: CASSGGGSLNYGYTF
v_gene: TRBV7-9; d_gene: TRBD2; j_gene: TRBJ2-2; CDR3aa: CASSLGLAGDITGELFF
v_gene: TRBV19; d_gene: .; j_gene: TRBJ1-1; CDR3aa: CASSIEGARRNTEAFF
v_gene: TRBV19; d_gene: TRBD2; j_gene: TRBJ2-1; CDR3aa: CASCGRASYNEQFF
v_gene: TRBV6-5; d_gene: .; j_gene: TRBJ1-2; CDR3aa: CASSLDRSYGYTF
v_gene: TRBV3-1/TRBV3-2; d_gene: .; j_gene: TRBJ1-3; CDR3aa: CASSQYSSGNTIYF
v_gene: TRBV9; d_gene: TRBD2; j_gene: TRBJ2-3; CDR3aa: CASSVVTGEGDTQYF
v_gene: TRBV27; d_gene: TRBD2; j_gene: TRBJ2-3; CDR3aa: CASSLRASGLITDTQYF
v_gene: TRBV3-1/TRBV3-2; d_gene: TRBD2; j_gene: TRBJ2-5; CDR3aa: CASTESSGGRETQYF
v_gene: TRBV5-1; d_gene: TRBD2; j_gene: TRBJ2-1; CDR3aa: CASSEGGLAGEQFF
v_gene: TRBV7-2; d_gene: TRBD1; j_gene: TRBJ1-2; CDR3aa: CASSVLGGQGNYGYTF
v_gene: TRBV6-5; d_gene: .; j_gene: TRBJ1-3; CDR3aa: CASSLTVLSGNTIYF
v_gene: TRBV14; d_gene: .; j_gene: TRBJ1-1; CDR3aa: CASSQDSGNTEAFF
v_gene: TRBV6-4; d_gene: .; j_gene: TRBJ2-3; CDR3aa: CASSDAPGSTDTQYF
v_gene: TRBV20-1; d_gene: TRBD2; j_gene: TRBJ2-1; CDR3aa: CSAGAGDEQFF
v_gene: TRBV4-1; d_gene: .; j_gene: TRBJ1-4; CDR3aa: CASSPPGRSNEKLFF
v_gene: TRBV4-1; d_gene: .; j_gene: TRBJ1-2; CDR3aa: CASSQAGRPGGWGYTF
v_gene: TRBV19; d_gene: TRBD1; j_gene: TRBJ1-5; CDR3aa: CASSLGTAYSNQPQHF
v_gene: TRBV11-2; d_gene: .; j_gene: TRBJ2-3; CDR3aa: CASSLSRGTDTQYF
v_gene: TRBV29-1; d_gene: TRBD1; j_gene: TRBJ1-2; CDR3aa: CSGWQGAYGYTF
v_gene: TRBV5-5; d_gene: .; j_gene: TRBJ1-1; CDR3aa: CASSLFDTLPQAFF
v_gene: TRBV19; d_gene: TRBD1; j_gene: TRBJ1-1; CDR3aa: CACRDRDTEAFF